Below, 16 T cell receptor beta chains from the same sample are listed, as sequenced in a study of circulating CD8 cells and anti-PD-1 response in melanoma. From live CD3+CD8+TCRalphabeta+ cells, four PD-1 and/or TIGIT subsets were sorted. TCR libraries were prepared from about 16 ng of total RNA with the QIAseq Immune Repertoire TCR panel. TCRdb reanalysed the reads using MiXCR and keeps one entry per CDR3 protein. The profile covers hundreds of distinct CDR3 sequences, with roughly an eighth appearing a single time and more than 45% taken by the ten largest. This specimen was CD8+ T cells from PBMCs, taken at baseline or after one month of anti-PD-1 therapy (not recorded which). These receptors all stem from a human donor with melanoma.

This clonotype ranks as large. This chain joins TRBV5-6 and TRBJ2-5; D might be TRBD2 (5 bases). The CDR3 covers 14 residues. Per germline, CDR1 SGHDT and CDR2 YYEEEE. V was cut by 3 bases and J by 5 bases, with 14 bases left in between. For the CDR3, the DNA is TGTGCCAGCAGCTCGACGAACACTAGGGAGACCCAGTACTTC. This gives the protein CASSSTNTRETQYF.

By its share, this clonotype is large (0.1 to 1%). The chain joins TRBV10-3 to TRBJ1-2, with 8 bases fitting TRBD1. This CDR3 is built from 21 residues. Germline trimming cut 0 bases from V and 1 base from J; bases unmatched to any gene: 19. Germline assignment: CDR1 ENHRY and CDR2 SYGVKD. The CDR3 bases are TGTGCCATCAGTGAGTCTTTCCAGGGGGCGTCTTCCGAACGCCTTAACTATGGCTACACCTTC. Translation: CAISESFQGASSERLNYGYTF.

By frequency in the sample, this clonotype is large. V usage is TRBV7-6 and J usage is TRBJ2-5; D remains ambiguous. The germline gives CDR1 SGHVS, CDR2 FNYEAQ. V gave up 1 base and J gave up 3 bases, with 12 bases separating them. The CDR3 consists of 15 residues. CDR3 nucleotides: TGTGCCAGCAGCTTAGTAGCAGTTGGCAAAGAGACCCAGTACTTC. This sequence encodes CASSLVAVGKETQYF.

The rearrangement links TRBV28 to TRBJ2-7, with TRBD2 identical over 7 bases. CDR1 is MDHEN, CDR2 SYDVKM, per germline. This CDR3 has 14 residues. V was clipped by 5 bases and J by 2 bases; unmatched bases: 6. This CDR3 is CASSRRTSPYEQYF. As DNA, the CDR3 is TGTGCCAGCAGTCGAAGGACTAGTCCCTACGAGCAGTACTTC.

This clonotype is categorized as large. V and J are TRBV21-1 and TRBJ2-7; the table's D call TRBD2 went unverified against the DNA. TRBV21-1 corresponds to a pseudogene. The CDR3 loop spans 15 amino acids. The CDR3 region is CASSPPPGLSYEQYF. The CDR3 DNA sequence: TGTGCCAGCAGCCCCCCTCCGGGACTTTCCTACGAGCAGTACTTC.

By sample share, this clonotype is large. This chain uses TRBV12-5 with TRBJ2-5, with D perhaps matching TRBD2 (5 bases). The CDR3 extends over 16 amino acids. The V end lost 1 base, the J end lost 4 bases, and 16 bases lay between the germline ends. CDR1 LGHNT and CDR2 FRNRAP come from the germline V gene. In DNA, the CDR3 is TGTGCTAGTGGTTTGGACCCAACACGAGGGTTAGAGACCCAGTACTTC. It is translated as CASGLDPTRGLETQYF.

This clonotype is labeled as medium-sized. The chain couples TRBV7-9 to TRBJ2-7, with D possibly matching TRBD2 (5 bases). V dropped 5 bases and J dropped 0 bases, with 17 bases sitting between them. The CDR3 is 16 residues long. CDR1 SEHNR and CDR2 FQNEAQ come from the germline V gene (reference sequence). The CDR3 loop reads CASSPGRVASSYEQYF. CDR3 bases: TGTGCCAGCAGCCCCGGAAGAGTAGCGAGCTCCTACGAGCAGTACTTC.

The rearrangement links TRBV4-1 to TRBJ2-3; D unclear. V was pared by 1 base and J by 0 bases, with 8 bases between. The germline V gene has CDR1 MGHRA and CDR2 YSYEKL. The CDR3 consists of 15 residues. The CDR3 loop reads CASSQGSPSTDTQYF. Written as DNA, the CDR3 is TGCGCCAGCAGCCAAGGGTCCCCGAGCACAGATACGCAGTATTTT.

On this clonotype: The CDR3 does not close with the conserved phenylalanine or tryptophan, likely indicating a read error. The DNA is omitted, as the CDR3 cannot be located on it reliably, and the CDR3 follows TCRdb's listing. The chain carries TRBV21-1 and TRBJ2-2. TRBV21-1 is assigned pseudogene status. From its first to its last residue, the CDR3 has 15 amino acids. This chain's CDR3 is CASSEAWRNTGELFS.

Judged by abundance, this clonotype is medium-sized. The CDR3 nucleotides are TGTGCCAGCAGCTCGACAGGGTCCCAAGAGACCCAGTACTTC. Translated, it gives CASSSTGSQETQYF. This sequence joins TRBV7-9 and TRBJ2-5; 7 bases line up with TRBD1. The CDR3 is 14 residues long. The V and J ends lost 4 bases and 1 base, in that order; junction bases with no gene match: 3. Germline V lookup: CDR1 SEHNR, CDR2 FQNEAQ (reference sequence).

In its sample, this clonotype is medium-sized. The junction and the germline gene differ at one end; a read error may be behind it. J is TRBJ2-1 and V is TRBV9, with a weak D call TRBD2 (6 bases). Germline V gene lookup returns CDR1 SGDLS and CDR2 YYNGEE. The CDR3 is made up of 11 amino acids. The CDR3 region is CASGGRKEQFF. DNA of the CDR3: TGTGCCAGCGGGGGGAGGAAGGAGCAGTTTTTC.

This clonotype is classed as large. As DNA, the CDR3 is TGCGCCAGCAGCCAGAGTCGAGGGTTCTCCTACGAGCAGTACTTC. Translated: CASSQSRGFSYEQYF. The chain carries TRBV4-1 and TRBJ2-7; perhaps TRBD2 as D (5 bases). The CDR3 has 15 amino acids. Germline assignment: CDR1 MGHRA and CDR2 YSYEKL. V gave up 3 bases and J gave up 0 bases, with 12 bases separating them.

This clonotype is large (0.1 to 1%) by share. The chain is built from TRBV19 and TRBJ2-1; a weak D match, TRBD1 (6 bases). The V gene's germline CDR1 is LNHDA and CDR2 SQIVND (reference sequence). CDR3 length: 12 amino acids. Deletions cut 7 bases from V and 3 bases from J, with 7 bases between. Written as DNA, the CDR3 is TGTGCCAGTATGACAGGCTACAATGAGCAGTTCTTC. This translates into CASMTGYNEQFF.

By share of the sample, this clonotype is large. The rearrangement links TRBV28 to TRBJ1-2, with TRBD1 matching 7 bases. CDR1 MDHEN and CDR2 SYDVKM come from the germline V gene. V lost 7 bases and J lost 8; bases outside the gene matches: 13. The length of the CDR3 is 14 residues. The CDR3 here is CASNLRGLVGGYTF. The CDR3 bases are TGTGCCAGCAACTTAAGGGGGCTGGTGGGAGGCTACACCTTC.

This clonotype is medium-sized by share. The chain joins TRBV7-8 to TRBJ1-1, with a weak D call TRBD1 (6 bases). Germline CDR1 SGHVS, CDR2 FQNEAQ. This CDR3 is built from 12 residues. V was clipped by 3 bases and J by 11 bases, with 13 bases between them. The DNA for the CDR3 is TGTGCCAGCAGCTTTCACAGGGTTGCGGCTTTCTTT. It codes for CASSFHRVAAFF.

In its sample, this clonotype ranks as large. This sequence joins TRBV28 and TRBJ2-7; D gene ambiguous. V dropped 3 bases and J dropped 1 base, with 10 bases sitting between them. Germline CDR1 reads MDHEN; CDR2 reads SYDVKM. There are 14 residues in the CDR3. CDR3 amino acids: CASSFRATSYEQYF. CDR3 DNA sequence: TGTGCCAGCAGTTTTCGGGCCACTTCCTACGAGCAGTACTTC.